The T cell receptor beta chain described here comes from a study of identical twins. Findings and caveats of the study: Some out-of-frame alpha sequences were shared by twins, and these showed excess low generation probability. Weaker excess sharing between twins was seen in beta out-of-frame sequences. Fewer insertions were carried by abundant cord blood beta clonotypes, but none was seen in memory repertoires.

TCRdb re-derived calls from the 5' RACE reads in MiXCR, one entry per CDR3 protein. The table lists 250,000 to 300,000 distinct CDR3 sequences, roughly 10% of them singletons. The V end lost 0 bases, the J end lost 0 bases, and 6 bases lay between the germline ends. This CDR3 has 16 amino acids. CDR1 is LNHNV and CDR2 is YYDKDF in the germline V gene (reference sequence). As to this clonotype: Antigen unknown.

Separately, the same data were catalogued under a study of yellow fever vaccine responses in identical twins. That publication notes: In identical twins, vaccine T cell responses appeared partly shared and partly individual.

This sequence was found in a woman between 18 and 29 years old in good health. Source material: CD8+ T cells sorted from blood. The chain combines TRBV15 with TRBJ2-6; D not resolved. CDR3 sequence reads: CATSRERDSGANVLTF. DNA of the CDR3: TGTGCCACCAGCAGAGAAAGGGACTCTGGGGCCAACGTCCTGACTTTC.